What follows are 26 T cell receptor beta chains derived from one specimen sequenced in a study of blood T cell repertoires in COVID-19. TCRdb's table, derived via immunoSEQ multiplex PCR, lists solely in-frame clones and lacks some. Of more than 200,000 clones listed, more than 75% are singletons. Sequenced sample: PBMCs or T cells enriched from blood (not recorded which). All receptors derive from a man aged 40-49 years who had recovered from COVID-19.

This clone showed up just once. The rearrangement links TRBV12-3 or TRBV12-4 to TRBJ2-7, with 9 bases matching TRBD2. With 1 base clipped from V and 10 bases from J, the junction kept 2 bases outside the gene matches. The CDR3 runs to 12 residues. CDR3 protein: CASSLGTSDQYF. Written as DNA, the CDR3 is TGTGCCAGCAGTTTAGGGACTAGCGACCAGTACTTC.

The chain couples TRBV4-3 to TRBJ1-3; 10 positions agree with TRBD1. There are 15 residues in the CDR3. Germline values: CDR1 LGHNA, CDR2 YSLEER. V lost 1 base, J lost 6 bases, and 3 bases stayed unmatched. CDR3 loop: CASSQGTGGKNTIYF. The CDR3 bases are TGCGCCAGCAGCCAAGGGACAGGGGGTAAAAACACCATATATTTT.

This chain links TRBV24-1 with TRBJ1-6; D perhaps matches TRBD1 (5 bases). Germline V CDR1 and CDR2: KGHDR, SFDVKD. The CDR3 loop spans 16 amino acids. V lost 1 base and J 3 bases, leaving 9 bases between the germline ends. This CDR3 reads CATSDLAGIYNSPLHF. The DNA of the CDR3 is TGTGCCACCAGTGATTTAGCAGGGATCTATAATTCACCCCTCCACTTT.

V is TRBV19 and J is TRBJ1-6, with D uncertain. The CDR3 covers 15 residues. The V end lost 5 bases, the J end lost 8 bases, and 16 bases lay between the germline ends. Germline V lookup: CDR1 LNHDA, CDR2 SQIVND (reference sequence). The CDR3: CASSPRTGFDSPLHF. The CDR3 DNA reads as TGTGCCAGTAGTCCTCGGACGGGGTTTGATTCACCCCTCCACTTT.

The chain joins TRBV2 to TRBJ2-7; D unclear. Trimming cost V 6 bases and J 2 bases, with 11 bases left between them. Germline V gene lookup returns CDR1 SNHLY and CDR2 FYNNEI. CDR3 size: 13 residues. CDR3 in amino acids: CASRALGTYEQYF. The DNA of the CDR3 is TGTGCCAGCAGGGCCCTGGGCACCTACGAGCAGTACTTC.

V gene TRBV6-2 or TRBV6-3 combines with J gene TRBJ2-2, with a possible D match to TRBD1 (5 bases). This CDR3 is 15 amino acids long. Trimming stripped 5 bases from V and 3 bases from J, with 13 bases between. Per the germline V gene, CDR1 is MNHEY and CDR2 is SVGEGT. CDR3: CASSIQGGDTGELFF. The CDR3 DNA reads TGTGCCAGCAGTATTCAGGGTGGGGACACCGGGGAGCTGTTTTTT.

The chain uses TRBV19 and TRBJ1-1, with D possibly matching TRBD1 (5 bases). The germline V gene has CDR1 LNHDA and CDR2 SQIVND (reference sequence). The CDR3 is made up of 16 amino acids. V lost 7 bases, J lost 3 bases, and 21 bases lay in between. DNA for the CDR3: TGTGCCAGTACCAAAGGTCTGGCCAGGGCGGACACTGAAGCTTTCTTT. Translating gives CASTKGLARADTEAFF.

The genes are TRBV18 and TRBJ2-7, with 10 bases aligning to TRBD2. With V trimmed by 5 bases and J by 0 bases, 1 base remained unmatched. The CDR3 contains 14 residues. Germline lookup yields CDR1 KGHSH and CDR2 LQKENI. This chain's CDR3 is CASSEREGSYEQYF. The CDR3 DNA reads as TGTGCCAGCTCAGAGCGGGAGGGCTCCTACGAGCAGTACTTC.

The CDR3 bases are TGTGCCAGCAGCCCCCAGGGGGCCGGGGAGCTGTTTTTT. Amino acids: CASSPQGAGELFF. This chain connects TRBV9 to TRBJ2-2, with 7 positions matching TRBD1. The ends lost 4 bases at V and 6 bases at J; junction bases unmatched: 3. The germline V gene has CDR1 SGDLS and CDR2 YYNGEE. This CDR3 is 13 amino acids long.

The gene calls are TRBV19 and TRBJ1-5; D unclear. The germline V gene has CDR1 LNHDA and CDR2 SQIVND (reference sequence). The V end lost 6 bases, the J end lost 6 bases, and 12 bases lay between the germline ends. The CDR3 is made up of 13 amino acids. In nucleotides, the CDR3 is TGTGCCAGTAGCTGGCAGGTTTTTCAGCCCCAGCATTTT. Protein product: CASSWQVFQPQHF.

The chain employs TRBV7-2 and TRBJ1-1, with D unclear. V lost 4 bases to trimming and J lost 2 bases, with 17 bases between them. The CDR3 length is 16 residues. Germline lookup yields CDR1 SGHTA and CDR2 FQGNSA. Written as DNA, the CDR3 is TGTGCCAGCAGCTCCTACGTCCAGGCAACTAACACTGAAGCTTTCTTT. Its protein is CASSSYVQATNTEAFF.

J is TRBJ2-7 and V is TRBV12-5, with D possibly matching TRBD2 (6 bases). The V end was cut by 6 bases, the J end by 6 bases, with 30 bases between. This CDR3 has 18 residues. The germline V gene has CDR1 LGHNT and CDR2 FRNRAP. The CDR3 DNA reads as TGTGCTAGTGGCCCGTCTCGCGACCGGGGGACCGTATGGGCCGAGCAGTACTTC. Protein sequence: CASGPSRDRGTVWAEQYF.

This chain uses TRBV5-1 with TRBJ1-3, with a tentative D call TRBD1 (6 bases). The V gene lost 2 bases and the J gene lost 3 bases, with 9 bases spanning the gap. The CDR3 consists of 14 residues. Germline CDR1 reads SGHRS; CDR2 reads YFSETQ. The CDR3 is CASSLTGYGNTIYF. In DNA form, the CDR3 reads TGCGCCAGCAGCTTAACAGGGTATGGAAACACCATATATTTT.

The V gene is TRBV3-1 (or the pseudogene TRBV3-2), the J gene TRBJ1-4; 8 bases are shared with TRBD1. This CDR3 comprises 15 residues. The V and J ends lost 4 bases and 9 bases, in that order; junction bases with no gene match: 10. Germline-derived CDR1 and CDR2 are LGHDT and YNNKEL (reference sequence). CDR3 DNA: TGTGCCAGCAGCCCCCCCCTTCAGGGGGCGAAAAAACTGTTTTTT. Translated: CASSPPLQGAKKLFF.

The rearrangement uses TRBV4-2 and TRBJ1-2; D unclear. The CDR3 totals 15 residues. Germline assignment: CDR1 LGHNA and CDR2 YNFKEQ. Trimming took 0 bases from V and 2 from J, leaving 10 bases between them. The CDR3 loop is CASSQDVSINYGYTF. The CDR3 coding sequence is TGTGCCAGCAGCCAAGATGTGAGTATCAACTATGGCTACACCTTC.

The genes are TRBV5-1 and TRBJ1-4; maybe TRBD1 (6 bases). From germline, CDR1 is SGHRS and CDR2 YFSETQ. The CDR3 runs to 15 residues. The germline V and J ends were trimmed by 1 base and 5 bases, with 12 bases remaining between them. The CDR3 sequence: CASSLNAGENEKLFF. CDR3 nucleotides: TGCGCCAGCAGCTTGAATGCAGGGGAGAATGAAAAACTGTTTTTT.

This CDR3 reads CASSLQGFTEAFF. CDR3 in DNA: TGTGCCAGCAGTTTACAGGGGTTCACTGAAGCTTTCTTT. The chain joins TRBV12-3 or TRBV12-4 to TRBJ1-1; a weak D match, TRBD1 (6 bases). CDR3 length: 13 residues. V was trimmed by 2 bases and J by 4 bases, leaving 8 bases between them.

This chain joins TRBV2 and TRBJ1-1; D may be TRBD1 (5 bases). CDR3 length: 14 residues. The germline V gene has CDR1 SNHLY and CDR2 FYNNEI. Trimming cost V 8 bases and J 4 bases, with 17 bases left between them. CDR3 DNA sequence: TGTGCCAGCCACATAGACAGATGGGGCACTGAAGCTTTCTTT. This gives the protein CASHIDRWGTEAFF. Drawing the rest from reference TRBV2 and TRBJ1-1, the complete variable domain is EPEVTQTPSHQVTQMGQEVILRCVPISNHLYFYWYRQILGQKVEFLVSFYNNEISEKSEIFDDQFSVERPDGSNFTLKIRSTKLEDSAMYFCASHIDRWGTEAFFGQGTRLTVV.

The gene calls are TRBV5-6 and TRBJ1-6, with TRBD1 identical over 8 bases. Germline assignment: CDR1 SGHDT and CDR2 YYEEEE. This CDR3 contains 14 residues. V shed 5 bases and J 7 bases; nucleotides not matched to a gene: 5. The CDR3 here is CASRVGDRNSPLHF. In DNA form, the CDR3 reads TGTGCCAGCAGAGTAGGGGACAGGAATTCACCCCTCCACTTT. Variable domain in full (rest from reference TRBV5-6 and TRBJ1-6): DAGVTQSPTHLIKTRGQQVTLRCSPKSGHDTVSWYQQALGQGPQFIFQYYEEEERQRGNFPDRFSGHQFPNYSSELNVNALLLGDSALYLCASRVGDRNSPLHFGNGTRLTVT.

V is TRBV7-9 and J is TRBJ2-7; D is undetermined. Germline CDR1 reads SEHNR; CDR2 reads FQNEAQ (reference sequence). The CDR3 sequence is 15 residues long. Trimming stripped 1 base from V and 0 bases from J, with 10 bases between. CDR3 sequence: CASSLVGDNSYEQYF. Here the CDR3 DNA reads TGTGCCAGCAGCTTAGTCGGTGACAACTCCTACGAGCAGTACTTC.

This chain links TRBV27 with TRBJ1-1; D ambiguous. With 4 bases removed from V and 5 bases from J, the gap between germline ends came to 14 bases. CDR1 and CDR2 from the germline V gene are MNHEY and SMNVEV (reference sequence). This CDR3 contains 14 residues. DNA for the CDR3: TGTGCCAGCAGTTACGGCGGACTCCCGACTGAAGCTTTCTTT. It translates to CASSYGGLPTEAFF.

DNA of the CDR3: TGTGCCAGCAGCCGGGGACTAGCGGGATCTCAAGAGACCCAGTACTTC. It yields the protein CASSRGLAGSQETQYF. The gene calls are TRBV7-2 and TRBJ2-5; 13 nucleotides match TRBD2. CDR1 and CDR2 (germline): SGHTA, FQGNSA. The trim removed 5 bases at V and 2 bases at J, leaving 5 bases unmatched. The CDR3 has 16 amino acids.

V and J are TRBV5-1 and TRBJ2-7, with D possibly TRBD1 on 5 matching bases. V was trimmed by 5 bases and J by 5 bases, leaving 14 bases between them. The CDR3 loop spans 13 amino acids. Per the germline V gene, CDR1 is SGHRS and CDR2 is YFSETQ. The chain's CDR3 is CASSVLPTDEQYF. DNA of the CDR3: TGCGCCAGCAGTGTTCTCCCGACAGACGAGCAGTACTTC. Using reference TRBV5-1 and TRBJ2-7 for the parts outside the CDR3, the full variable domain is KAGVTQTPRYLIKTRGQQVTLSCSPISGHRSVSWYQQTPGQGLQFLFEYFSETQRNKGNFPGRFSGRQFSNSRSEMNVSTLELGDSALYLCASSVLPTDEQYFGPGTRLTVT.

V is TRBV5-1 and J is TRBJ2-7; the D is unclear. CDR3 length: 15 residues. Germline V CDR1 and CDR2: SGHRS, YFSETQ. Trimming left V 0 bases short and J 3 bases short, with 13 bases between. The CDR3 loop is CASSLATEIYYEQYF. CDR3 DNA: TGCGCCAGCAGCTTGGCCACGGAGATCTACTACGAGCAGTACTTC.

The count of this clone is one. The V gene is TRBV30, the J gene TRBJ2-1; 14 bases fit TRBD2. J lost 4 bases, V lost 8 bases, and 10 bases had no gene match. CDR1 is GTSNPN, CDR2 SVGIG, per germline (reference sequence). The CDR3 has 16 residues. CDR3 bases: TGTGCCACCGGGACTAGCGGGAGCACAGTTTACAATGAGCAGTTCTTC. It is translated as CATGTSGSTVYNEQFF.

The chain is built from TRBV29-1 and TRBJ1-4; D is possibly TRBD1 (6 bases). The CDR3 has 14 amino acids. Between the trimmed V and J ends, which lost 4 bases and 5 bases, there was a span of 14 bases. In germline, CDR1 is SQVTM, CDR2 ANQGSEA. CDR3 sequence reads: CSVAIGGNNEKLFF. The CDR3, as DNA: TGCAGCGTTGCTATAGGGGGTAACAATGAAAAACTGTTTTTT.